Below are 3 T cell receptor beta chains sequenced from a single sample in a study of early T cells in non-severe SARS-CoV-2 infection (dated by TCRdb to the early 2020s). Library construction relied on 5' RACE. TCRdb shows the sequencer as NextSeq 500. The raw public data were reprocessed by TCRdb itself: fastp quality trimming at Q25, MiXCR clonotype calling, in-frame beta chains only. Rows with one shared CDR3 protein collapse into an entry with the most common genes and DNA. Here the sample has 75,000 or so distinct CDR3 sequences; roughly 12% occur a single time. The ten largest clones represent roughly 6.1% of the sample. Sequencing used whole blood. The receptor source for this set is an adult who was a healthcare worker with PCR-confirmed SARS-CoV-2 infection or an uninfected control (not recorded which).

This clonotype has a count of ten or more. The V gene is TRBV11-2, the J gene TRBJ2-7; tentatively, D is TRBD2 (5 bases). V was cut by 2 bases and J by 7 bases, with 15 bases left in between. The CDR3 is 14 amino acids. Germline CDR1 and CDR2: SGHAT and FQNNGV. CDR3 residues: CASSLPPGGYEQYF. Written as DNA, the CDR3 is TGTGCCAGCAGCTTACCCCCTGGAGGTTATGAGCAGTACTTC.

This clonotype was seen at least ten times. The chain combines TRBV5-5 with TRBJ1-1; D remains ambiguous. The CDR3 runs to 15 residues. The V gene's germline CDR1 is SGHKS and CDR2 YYEKEE (reference sequence). Deletions cut 1 base from V and 0 bases from J, with 10 bases between. Here the CDR3 reads CASSLLAIMNTEAFF. The CDR3 coding sequence is TGTGCCAGCAGCTTGTTAGCAATCATGAACACTGAAGCTTTCTTT.

This clonotype showed up many times. This chain joins TRBV20-1 and TRBJ2-1; tentatively, D is TRBD1 (6 bases). The CDR3 spans 11 residues. The V and J ends lost 6 bases and 5 bases respectively, with 8 bases between them. The germline gives CDR1 DFQATT, CDR2 SNEGSKA (reference sequence). In nucleotides, the CDR3 is TGCAGTGCCAGGACAGACAATGAGCAGTTCTTC. Protein product: CSARTDNEQFF.